Sequencing of this T cell receptor beta chain was carried out in a study of T cells in Graves' hyperthyroidism and ophthalmopathy. Study-level background: Staff took peripheral blood when the initial diagnosis was made, before any treatment began. Findings and limits, study-wide: Blood also held most thyroid clonotypes expanded beyond 0.001.

Disease lasting under 3 months, a NOSPECS grade of at least 4, and a Clinical Activity Score of at least 3 were features of the ophthalmopathy patients. The investigators amplified TCR beta CDR3 regions from RNA transcripts. First-round RT-PCR with HTBI primers amplified the TCR CDR3 region. TCRdb reanalysed the multiplex PCR reads using MiXCR and keeps one entry per CDR3 protein. The repertoire holds about 520,000 distinct CDR3 sequences, with about 24% as singletons. The ends lost 10 bases at V and 5 bases at J; junction bases unmatched: 7. The CDR3 runs to 12 residues. Germline V gene data show CDR1 as MNHNS and CDR2 as SASEGT. Concerning this clonotype: Its specificity is not known.

This clonotype was sampled from a woman aged 25 to 39 with Graves' ophthalmopathy. Sample: blood. This chain links TRBV6-1 with TRBJ2-5; 7 bases are shared with TRBD1. CDR3 DNA: TGTGCCATCCTAGACAGGGTCGAGACCCAGTACTTC. Translated: CAILDRVETQYF.